The 10 T cell receptor beta chains given below trace back to one sample, sequenced in a study of T cell responses to AZD1222 COVID-19 vaccine. Using immunoSEQ multiplex PCR, the repertoire was profiled, and TCRdb retains in-frame clones only, with some absent. The table lists some 110,000 clones, roughly 93% of them singletons, with 1.5% to 2% in the top ten. The starting material was peripheral blood, obtained on day 0 of AZD1222 vaccination. These receptors were obtained from an adult in good health.

V is TRBV6-5 and J is TRBJ2-3; no definite D call. The CDR3 length is 15 residues. Trimming left V 0 bases short and J 6 bases short, with 13 bases between. Germline V gene sequence: CDR1 MNHEY, CDR2 SVGAGI. CDR3 nucleotides: TGTGCCAGCAGTTACTCCCGGACGTCCCTGGATACGCAGTATTTT. Translation: CASSYSRTSLDTQYF.

The J gene is TRBJ2-7, the V gene TRBV6-6; D is uncertain. Germline CDR1 and CDR2: MNHNY and SVGAGI (reference sequence). V dropped 2 bases and J dropped 4 bases, with 9 bases sitting between them. The CDR3 loop spans 13 amino acids. CDR3 region: CASSYDLEYEQYV. CDR3 nucleotides: TGTGCCAGCAGTTACGACTTAGAGTACGAGCAGTACGTC.

The V and J genes are TRBV29-1 and TRBJ2-1; possibly TRBD1 or TRBD2 for D (5 bases each). The V end was cut by 7 bases, the J end by 2 bases, with 21 bases between. Germline CDR1 and CDR2: SQVTM and ANQGSEA. CDR3 length: 16 residues. The CDR3 protein is CSAKTTPGRTYNEQFF. The CDR3 bases are TGCAGCGCTAAAACCACACCGGGGCGGACCTACAATGAGCAGTTCTTC.

The chain couples TRBV5-6 to TRBJ1-6; 8 bases align to TRBD1. Losses at the gene ends were 4 bases for V and 7 bases for J; bases not matched to a gene: 10. CDR3 length equals 16 residues. Looked up from germline, CDR1 is SGHDT and CDR2 is YYEEEE. This CDR3 is CASSLSDRGGNSPLHF. As DNA, the CDR3 is TGTGCCAGCAGCCTCTCCGACAGGGGAGGCAATTCACCCCTCCACTTT.

This clone showed up just once. The genes are TRBV4-1 and TRBJ1-4, with 7 bases identical to TRBD1. The CDR3 length is 14 residues. Germline CDR1 is MGHRA and CDR2 is YSYEKL. Unmatched junction bases numbered 10, after V lost 4 bases and J lost 11 bases. CDR3 protein: CASSRGQAERKLFF. The CDR3 DNA is TGCGCCAGCAGCCGAGGACAGGCCGAAAGGAAACTGTTTTTT.

V and J are TRBV27 and TRBJ1-5, with no clear D. There are 14 residues in the CDR3. Germline V CDR1 and CDR2: MNHEY, SMNVEV (reference sequence). The V and J ends lost 2 bases and 4 bases respectively, with 9 bases between them. CDR3 amino acids: CASSLASPNQPQHF. CDR3 in DNA: TGTGCCAGCAGTTTAGCCTCCCCAAATCAGCCCCAGCATTTT.

The rearrangement links TRBV6-5 to TRBJ1-2; 9 bases map to TRBD1. The ends lost 6 bases at V and 4 bases at J; junction bases unmatched: 6. Germline CDR1 is MNHEY and CDR2 is SVGAGI. This CDR3 has 14 residues. In DNA, the CDR3 is TGTGCCAGCAGCCGAACAGGGGGCGGCTATGGCTACACCTTC. Protein product: CASSRTGGGYGYTF.

This chain uses TRBV2 with TRBJ2-1, with 10 bases lining up with TRBD1. Germline CDR1 and CDR2: SNHLY and FYNNEI. The CDR3 sequence is 19 residues long. Trimming took 6 bases from V and 2 from J; bases not matched to a gene: 16. Written as DNA, the CDR3 is TGTGCCAGCAGGACCCCGACAGGGGGCCAACTATCCACCTACAATGAGCAGTTCTTC. Its protein product is CASRTPTGGQLSTYNEQFF.

V is TRBV18 and J is TRBJ2-7, with TRBD1 identical over 9 bases. Per germline, CDR1 KGHSH and CDR2 LQKENI. The length of the CDR3 is 14 residues. The J segment lost 3 bases and the V segment lost 5 bases, leaving 5 bases of the junction unmatched. The DNA for the CDR3 is TGTGCCAGCTCAACGGGACAGGGCGACTACGAGCAGTACGTC. Translation: CASSTGQGDYEQYV.

This clone was found once. The chain carries TRBV20-1 and TRBJ1-5; D not resolved. V lost 6 bases and J 4 bases, leaving 7 bases between the germline ends. Germline lookup yields CDR1 DFQATT and CDR2 SNEGSKA (reference sequence). This CDR3 contains 11 residues. CDR3 nucleotides: TGCAGTGCCGGACCTAATCAGCCCCAGCATTTT. This gives the protein CSAGPNQPQHF.